This T cell receptor beta chain was obtained from a study of monozygotic twins with inflammatory bowel disease. TCRdb reprocessed the 5' RACE reads and reports one entry per CDR3 protein, with no DNA. The sample is made up of over 350,000 distinct CDR3 sequences, and the top ten hold 2.5% to 3% of it. The study's findings and limits: No distinction between different T cell subtypes was possible.

On this clonotype itself: Its antigen remains unidentified.

The origin of this receptor is a human donor with ulcerative colitis or Crohn's disease, or a healthy co-twin of an affected twin (not recorded which). The sequencing sample was made of blood.

This CDR3 is CATSDLLGGGPNHEQYF. The J gene is TRBJ2-7, the V gene TRBV24-1; TCRdb lists TRBD2, though no DNA is available to test this call. Germline CDR1 and CDR2: KGHDR and SFDVKD. CDR3 size: 17 residues.